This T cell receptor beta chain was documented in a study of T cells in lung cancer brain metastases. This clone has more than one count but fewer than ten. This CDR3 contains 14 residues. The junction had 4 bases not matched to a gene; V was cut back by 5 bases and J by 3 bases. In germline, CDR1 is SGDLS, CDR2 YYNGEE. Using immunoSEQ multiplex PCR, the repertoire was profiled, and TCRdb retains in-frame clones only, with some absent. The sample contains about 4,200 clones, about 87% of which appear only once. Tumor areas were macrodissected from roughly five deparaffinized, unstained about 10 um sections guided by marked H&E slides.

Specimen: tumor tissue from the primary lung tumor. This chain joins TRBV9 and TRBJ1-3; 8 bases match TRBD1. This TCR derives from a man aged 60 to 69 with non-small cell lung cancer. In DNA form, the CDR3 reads TGTGCCAGCAGTGCGGGACAGGATGGAAACACCATATATTTT. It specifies CASSAGQDGNTIYF.